The 23 T cell receptor beta chains presented below share a single source sample, sequenced in a study of CD8+ T cells in alopecia areata. In each case, RNA was isolated and then reverse transcribed into cDNA as the sequencing template. Data came from immunoSEQ multiplex PCR; TCRdb stores just in-frame clones and leaves some out. The sample holds over 95,000 clones, 35% to 45% seen once. Sequencing was carried out using CD4+ T cells sorted from blood. The receptor source for this set is a human donor with alopecia areata.

This chain joins TRBV5-1 and TRBJ2-7; 11 bases line up with TRBD2. The ends lost 1 base at V and 4 bases at J; junction bases unmatched: 10. Germline-derived CDR1 and CDR2 are SGHRS and YFSETQ. This CDR3 contains 17 residues. CDR3 sequence: CASSLTLAGGPQYEQYF. CDR3 bases: TGCGCCAGCAGCTTGACTTTAGCGGGGGGGCCCCAGTACGAGCAGTACTTC.

V and J are TRBV18 and TRBJ2-3; D perhaps matches TRBD2 (5 bases). The CDR3 runs to 15 residues. V was pared by 1 base and J by 2 bases, with 10 bases between. Germline assignment: CDR1 KGHSH and CDR2 LQKENI. The CDR3 coding sequence is TGTGCCAGCTCACCACTGTCGGGAACCACAGATACGCAGTATTTT. Amino acid sequence: CASSPLSGTTDTQYF.

This clone was found a few times. The chain carries TRBV19 and TRBJ2-1; TRBD1 is a possible D gene (6 bases). This CDR3 has 13 amino acids. Trimming took off 5 bases at V and 6 bases at J, with 11 bases between the two ends. CDR1 and CDR2 (germline): LNHDA, SQIVND (reference sequence). The chain's CDR3 is CASSVTGLNEQFF. CDR3 sequence (DNA): TGTGCCAGTAGTGTAACAGGGCTCAATGAGCAGTTCTTC.

The chain combines TRBV28 with TRBJ2-7; D might be TRBD1 (6 bases). The V gene lost 8 bases and the J gene lost 2 bases, with 10 bases spanning the gap. The CDR3 spans 12 residues. Germline values: CDR1 MDHEN, CDR2 SYDVKM. The CDR3 sequence: CASAGQPYEQYF. CDR3 coding DNA: TGTGCCAGCGCAGGACAGCCCTACGAGCAGTACTTC.

This clone was picked up a small number of times. The rearrangement links TRBV5-1 to TRBJ2-1; TRBD2 matches 7 bases. Germline V CDR1 and CDR2: SGHRS, YFSETQ. Germline trimming cut 4 bases from V and 0 bases from J; bases unmatched to any gene: 7. The CDR3 covers 16 residues. The CDR3 sequence is CASSPEGGSSYNEQFF. CDR3 nucleotide sequence: TGCGCCAGCAGCCCCGAGGGCGGGAGCTCCTACAATGAGCAGTTCTTC.

The chain has TRBV28 and TRBJ1-1; TRBD1 matches 8 bases. CDR1 is MDHEN, CDR2 SYDVKM, per germline. The CDR3 extends over 13 amino acids. Losses at the gene ends were 10 bases for V and 0 bases for J; bases not matched to a gene: 4. CDR3 DNA: TGTGCCATCAGGACAGGGATGAACACTGAAGCTTTCTTT. This encodes CAIRTGMNTEAFF.

The J gene is TRBJ2-2, the V gene TRBV29-1, with D unresolved. Germline V gives CDR1 SQVTM, CDR2 ANQGSEA. The CDR3 length is 15 residues. Trimming cost V 4 bases and J 5 bases, with 17 bases left between them. CDR3 DNA sequence: TGCAGCGTTGTTCCAGGCTCGGCTAGGACCGGGGAGCTGTTTTTT. This translates into CSVVPGSARTGELFF.

The chain carries TRBV2 and TRBJ1-5; D is uncertain. Germline V gives CDR1 SNHLY, CDR2 FYNNEI. The CDR3 is 11 residues long. V lost 6 bases, J lost 4 bases, and 4 bases lay in between. In DNA form, the CDR3 reads TGTGCCAGCAGAGAGAATCAGCCCCAGCATTTT. This encodes CASRENQPQHF.

This chain uses TRBV4-2 with TRBJ2-6, with 9 bases lining up with TRBD1. CDR1 LGHNA and CDR2 YNFKEQ come from the germline V gene. The ends lost 5 bases at V and 1 base at J; junction bases unmatched: 6. The length of the CDR3 is 17 residues. As DNA, the CDR3 is TGTGCCAGCAGCTCCGGGACAGGGTCTTCTGGGGCCAACGTCCTGACTTTC. Translation: CASSSGTGSSGANVLTF.

Points on this clone: The same CDR3 can be traced to other DNA sequences in this sample. The V and J genes are TRBV6-6 and TRBJ2-3; D is unclear. Germline CDR1 MNHNY, CDR2 SVGAGI (reference sequence). The CDR3 is 11 amino acids. Trimming left V 8 bases short and J 3 bases short, with 6 bases between. CDR3 nucleotide sequence: TGTGCCAGCCGAAATACAGATACGCAGTATTTT. The encoded protein is CASRNTDTQYF.

The chain recombines TRBV6-6 with TRBJ2-3; no definite D call. The CDR3 has 14 amino acids. Trimming took off 3 bases at V and 1 base at J, with 8 bases between the two ends. Germline V gene data show CDR1 as MNHNY and CDR2 as SVGAGI (reference sequence). CDR3 DNA: TGTGCCAGCAGTTATATGTCCCGCACAGATACGCAGTATTTT. It codes for CASSYMSRTDTQYF.

The V gene is TRBV2, the J gene TRBJ1-2; D is uncertain. Between the trimmed V and J ends, which lost 2 bases and 8 bases, there was a span of 12 bases. CDR1 is SNHLY and CDR2 is FYNNEI in the germline V gene. The CDR3 totals 13 residues. In nucleotides, the CDR3 is TGTGCCAGCAGTGAATGGGGATCTGGCGGCTACACCTTC. Translation gives CASSEWGSGGYTF.

The genes are TRBV4-3 and TRBJ2-7; D is unclear. This CDR3 has 15 residues. V lost 0 bases and J 0 bases, leaving 9 bases between the germline ends. The V gene's germline CDR1 is LGHNA and CDR2 YSLEER. The CDR3 protein is CASSQEPGTSYEQYF. In nucleotides, the CDR3 is TGCGCCAGCAGCCAAGAGCCAGGTACCTCCTACGAGCAGTACTTC.

V gene TRBV29-1 combines with J gene TRBJ2-5; 7 bases line up with TRBD1. Trimming removed 8 bases from V and 1 base from J; junction bases left unmatched: 7. Germline CDR1 reads SQVTM; CDR2 reads ANQGSEA. This CDR3 region has 13 residues. In DNA, the CDR3 is TGCAGCACAAACAACAGGGGCCAAGAGACCCAGTACTTC. Residues: CSTNNRGQETQYF.

The chain joins TRBV28 to TRBJ1-2, with TRBD1 matching 7 bases. In germline, CDR1 is MDHEN, CDR2 SYDVKM. The CDR3 covers 15 residues. After removal of 5 bases from V and 5 bases from J, the junction contained 11 bases not matched to a gene. CDR3 protein: CASSLRDSRRYGYTF. The CDR3 region has the DNA TGTGCCAGCAGTCTTAGGGACAGTCGGCGGTATGGCTACACCTTC.

This clone was counted a few times. J is TRBJ2-3 and V is TRBV2; 11 bases agree with TRBD1. V gave up 6 bases and J gave up 3 bases; unmatched junction bases: 5. The CDR3 consists of 15 residues. Per the germline V gene, CDR1 is SNHLY and CDR2 is FYNNEI. CDR3 coding DNA: TGTGCCAGCAGCGGACAGGGGGCGCAGACAGATACGCAGTATTTT. Residues: CASSGQGAQTDTQYF.

The chain carries TRBV30 and TRBJ2-1, with 11 bases that match TRBD2. Germline V lookup: CDR1 GTSNPN, CDR2 SVGIG (reference sequence). The CDR3 contains 16 residues. V was clipped by 5 bases and J by 4 bases; unmatched bases: 10. CDR3: CAWETIPSGRYNEQFF. DNA of the CDR3: TGTGCCTGGGAGACTATTCCTAGCGGGAGGTACAATGAGCAGTTCTTC.

The J gene is TRBJ2-7, the V gene TRBV11-2, with TRBD2 matching 7 bases. The CDR3 sequence is 15 residues long. Per germline, CDR1 SGHAT and CDR2 FQNNGV. V was clipped by 3 bases and J by 0 bases; unmatched bases: 5. CDR3 coding DNA: TGTGCCAGCAGCTTTTCCGGGGGGAGCTCCTACGAGCAGTACTTC. This codes for CASSFSGGSSYEQYF.

This clone was seen only a few times. The chain links TRBV30 to TRBJ1-4, with D unresolved. Trimming left V 1 base short and J 7 bases short, with 10 bases between. Looked up from germline, CDR1 is GTSNPN and CDR2 is SVGIG (reference sequence). The CDR3 runs 13 residues. The CDR3 nucleotides read TGTGCCTGGAGTGGAGGGCCCGGTGAAAAACTGTTTTTT. This gives the protein CAWSGGPGEKLFF.

The J gene is TRBJ2-5, the V gene TRBV5-1, with D perhaps TRBD1 (5 bases). The V end lost 4 bases, the J end lost 3 bases, and 13 bases lay between the germline ends. This CDR3 is built from 14 residues. CDR1 and CDR2 from the germline V gene are SGHRS and YFSETQ. CDR3 region: CASSLRGSKETQYF. The DNA of the CDR3 is TGCGCCAGCAGCCTTAGGGGTAGCAAAGAGACCCAGTACTTC.

J is TRBJ1-3 and V is TRBV9; D not resolved. This CDR3 has 16 residues. From germline, CDR1 is SGDLS and CDR2 YYNGEE. Trimming took off 4 bases at V and 0 bases at J, with 14 bases between the two ends. The CDR3 here is CASSPRVSNSGNTIYF. In DNA form, the CDR3 reads TGTGCCAGCAGCCCCCGTGTTAGCAACTCTGGAAACACCATATATTTT.

V is TRBV10-3 and J is TRBJ2-5; maybe TRBD1 (6 bases). CDR1 and CDR2 from the germline V gene are ENHRY and SYGVKD. V lost 8 bases to trimming and J lost 3 bases, with 13 bases between them. The CDR3 runs 13 residues. In nucleotides, the CDR3 is TGTGCCATCTCCGGACAGCGAGAAGAGACCCAGTACTTC. Amino acid sequence: CAISGQREETQYF.

The sample holds a few counts of this clone. The rearrangement uses TRBV6-5 and TRBJ2-5; D is possibly TRBD1 or TRBD2 (6 bases each). This CDR3 comprises 16 residues. Germline V lookup: CDR1 MNHEY, CDR2 SVGAGI. Trimming took 0 bases from V and 4 from J, leaving 15 bases between them. Here the CDR3 reads CASSYSSGARGETQYF. As DNA, the CDR3 is TGTGCCAGCAGTTACTCATCGGGGGCGAGAGGAGAGACCCAGTACTTC.